This passage covers 13 T cell receptor beta chains from one sample sequenced in a study of blood T cell repertoires in COVID-19 (dated by TCRdb to the early 2020s). Receptors were amplified or captured by the immunoSEQ multiplex PCR assay. Sourced from immuneACCESS, this table was stored by TCRdb with only in-frame sequences that have V and J called. A share of the clones is absent; for the studies checked, an unresolved V gene accounts for under half, and the remainder has no known explanation. The sample includes approximately 99,000 clones, with roughly 84% observed a single time. The ten largest clonotypes hold just under 2% of the sample. The specimen sequenced was peripheral blood. Receptor source: a man in his 70s with active or convalescent COVID-19.

The chain carries TRBV2 and TRBJ2-7; 8 bases line up with TRBD2. Germline CDR1 and CDR2: SNHLY and FYNNEI. The CDR3 runs to 14 residues. The V and J ends lost 8 bases and 3 bases, in that order; junction bases with no gene match: 9. In nucleotides, the CDR3 is TGTGCCAGCTGGAGGGGCGGGGGGCTCTACGAGCAGTACTTC. Protein: CASWRGGGLYEQYF.

The chain links TRBV7-3 to TRBJ2-5, with D tentatively TRBD1 (6 bases). V lost 4 bases and J 1 base, leaving 7 bases between the germline ends. The CDR3 runs 13 residues. Germline-derived CDR1 and CDR2 are SGHTA and FQGTGA. The CDR3 coding sequence is TGTGCCAGCAGCTGGACAGTCCAAGAGACCCAGTACTTC. Encoded protein: CASSWTVQETQYF. The variable domain in full, completed from reference TRBV7-3 and TRBJ2-5, reads GAGVSQTPSNKVTEKGKYVELRCDPISGHTALYWYRQSLGQGPEFLIYFQGTGAADDSGLPNDRFFAVRPEGSVSTLKIQRTERGDSAVYLCASSWTVQETQYFGPGTRLLVL.

The chain links TRBV5-5 to TRBJ1-5; 8 nucleotides align to TRBD1. The junction had 9 bases not matched to a gene; V was cut back by 4 bases and J by 3 bases. CDR3 length equals 16 residues. Germline values: CDR1 SGHKS, CDR2 YYEKEE (reference sequence). The CDR3 DNA reads as TGTGCCAGCAGCAGAGCCGGGACAGGCAACAATCAGCCCCAGCATTTT. It is translated as CASSRAGTGNNQPQHF.

This sequence joins TRBV9 and TRBJ1-6; the match to TRBD1 covers 7 bases. Trimming removed 0 bases from V and 7 bases from J; junction bases left unmatched: 4. The CDR3 runs 15 residues. CDR1 and CDR2 from the germline V gene are SGDLS and YYNGEE. DNA of the CDR3: TGTGCCAGCAGCGTAGAGGGGGCCCTAAATTCACCCCTCCACTTT. Translation: CASSVEGALNSPLHF.

The rearrangement links TRBV9 to TRBJ1-3; D call uncertain. This CDR3 contains 15 residues. With 4 bases removed from V and 4 bases from J, the gap between germline ends came to 15 bases. Germline lookup yields CDR1 SGDLS and CDR2 YYNGEE. The CDR3 DNA sequence: TGTGCCAGCAGCCCATCCGGGAGCGCGGGAAACACCATATATTTT. Its protein is CASSPSGSAGNTIYF.

The chain carries TRBV19 and TRBJ1-1, with 8 bases matching TRBD1. The V and J ends lost 9 bases and 0 bases, in that order; junction bases with no gene match: 3. The CDR3 is 13 residues long. Per the germline V gene, CDR1 is LNHDA and CDR2 is SQIVND (reference sequence). CDR3 DNA sequence: TGTGCCAGCGGGGACAGGATGAACACTGAAGCTTTCTTT. This sequence encodes CASGDRMNTEAFF. Using reference TRBV19 and TRBJ1-1 for the parts outside the CDR3, the full variable domain is DGGITQSPKYLFRKEGQNVTLSCEQNLNHDAMYWYRQDPGQGLRLIYYSQIVNDFQKGDIAEGYSVSREKKESFPLTVTSAQKNPTAFYLCASGDRMNTEAFFGQGTRLTVV.

The genes are TRBV6-5 and TRBJ1-1; 8 nucleotides match TRBD1. V lost 6 bases to trimming and J lost 0 bases; unmatched junction nucleotides: 6. In germline, CDR1 is MNHEY, CDR2 SVGAGI. The CDR3 contains 15 residues. The DNA of the CDR3 is TGTGCCAGCAGGACCCAGGGGGCTGTGAACACTGAAGCTTTCTTT. It translates to CASRTQGAVNTEAFF.

The CDR3 DNA is TGTGCCAGCAGCCCCAAGGGGGCGCAATATGGAAACACCATATATTTT. Encoded protein: CASSPKGAQYGNTIYF. The chain recombines TRBV6-6 with TRBJ1-3; 7 nucleotides match TRBD1. Per germline, CDR1 MNHNY and CDR2 SVGAGI (reference sequence). V shed 6 bases and J 3 bases; nucleotides not matched to a gene: 11. This CDR3 comprises 16 residues.

This chain connects TRBV6-6 to TRBJ2-7; 10 positions match TRBD1. This CDR3 region has 14 residues. The V segment lost 6 bases and the J segment 1 base; nucleotides outside the gene matches: 3. Germline V gives CDR1 MNHNY, CDR2 SVGAGI (reference sequence). The CDR3 DNA reads TGTGCCAGCAGGGGGGGACAGGGGTCCTACGAGCAGTACTTC. As protein: CASRGGQGSYEQYF.

The gene calls are TRBV5-4 and TRBJ2-6; 7 bases are a match to TRBD1. J gave up 1 base and V 0 bases, and 4 bases lay outside the gene matches. The CDR3 is 17 residues long. In germline, CDR1 is SGHNT, CDR2 YYREEE (reference sequence). The CDR3 spells CASSLGQGVSGANVLTF. CDR3 in DNA: TGTGCCAGCAGCTTGGGGCAGGGGGTATCTGGGGCCAACGTCCTGACTTTC. Complete variable domain (other parts from reference TRBV5-4 and TRBJ2-6): ETGVTQSPTHLIKTRGQQVTLRCSSQSGHNTVSWYQQALGQGPQFIFQYYREEENGRGNFPPRFSGLQFPNYSSELNVNALELDDSALYLCASSLGQGVSGANVLTFGAGSRLTVL.

This clone has a single count. This chain connects TRBV10-2 to TRBJ2-1; 10 nucleotides agree with TRBD2. The germline V gene has CDR1 WSHSY and CDR2 SAAADI. The CDR3 sequence is 15 residues long. V gave up 10 bases and J gave up 8 bases; unmatched junction bases: 14. The CDR3 loop is CATLPPSGGGHEQFF. CDR3 DNA: TGCGCCACCCTTCCCCCCAGCGGGGGGGGCCATGAGCAGTTCTTC.

The CDR3 here is CASSRATGQGTYNEQFF. As DNA, the CDR3 is TGTGCCAGTAGTCGGGCCACCGGACAGGGTACCTACAATGAGCAGTTCTTC. J is TRBJ2-1 and V is TRBV19, with TRBD1 matching over 8 bases. Germline assignment: CDR1 LNHDA and CDR2 SQIVND (reference sequence). This CDR3 comprises 17 residues. The J segment lost 2 bases and the V segment lost 5 bases, leaving 11 bases of the junction unmatched.

This clone was seen a few times. V is TRBV4-2 and J is TRBJ1-5, with D uncertain. Germline V gene data show CDR1 as LGHNA and CDR2 as YNFKEQ. The CDR3 is made up of 10 amino acids. The CDR3 nucleotides are TGTGAAGGAGGCAATCAGCCCCAGCATTTT. Protein sequence: CEGGNQPQHF.